The sequence of this TCR beta chain was determined in a study of metastatic and nonmetastatic thyroid tumors. Overall study: Across blood and tumor or nodule tissue, repertoires from malignant and benign thyroid patients were compared with one another.

TCRdb re-clonotyped the PCR reads via MiXCR. This table has 10,000 to 15,000 clones, over 20% appearing once. CDR3 length equals 15 residues. From germline, CDR1 is KGHDR and CDR2 SFDVKD. V was pared by 4 bases and J by 1 base, with 11 bases between. No patient had received any treatment before thyroid surgery. Sequencing was carried out using tumor tissue. The V and J genes are TRBV24-1 and TRBJ2-3; tentative D call: TRBD1 (5 bases). This receptor was taken from a female donor with papillary thyroid cancer or a benign thyroid nodule (not recorded which). Some clones in this sample may be carry-over from other donors' samples. The CDR3 loop reads CATSDSAQGTDTQYF. The CDR3, as DNA: TGTGCCACCAGTGACTCTGCACAGGGCACAGATACGCAGTATTTT.